This TCR beta chain comes out of a study of blood T cell repertoires in COVID-19. At the level of the study: COVID-19 samples from acute and convalescent phases originated in the United States, Italy and Spain. From T cells, B-cell-depleted T cells, or PBMCs came the material, which was cDNA or gDNA.

The CDR3 spans 18 residues. J was trimmed by 1 base and V by 1 base; bases with no gene match: 8. The germline gives CDR1 SGHTA, CDR2 FQGNSA. This clone showed up just once. Original handling: Nucleated cell number was recorded as an estimate derived from reference gene primer amplification. Using immunoSEQ multiplex PCR, the repertoire was profiled, and TCRdb retains in-frame clones only, with some absent. That table gives V, J and clone size, and the DNA gave D and trimming. Here the sample spans fewer than 100,000 clones, around 72% being singletons. This TCR was recovered from a man aged 65 to 85 with acute or convalescent COVID-19. This rearrangement joins TRBV7-2 to TRBJ2-2, with 8 bases aligning to TRBD2. The sequenced sample was peripheral blood. The CDR3 nucleotides read TGTGCCAGCAGCTTAGAAGTAGGACTAGCTGTGAACACCGGGGAGCTGTTTTTT. It is translated as CASSLEVGLAVNTGELFF.